The next 17 T cell receptor beta chains were all read from a single sample in a study of control samples from healthy donors and cancer patients. Profiled with immunoSEQ multiplex PCR; TCRdb holds only in-frame clones, not every one. The data show 50,000 or so clones, roughly 93% seen once. Sequenced input: PBMCs. The origin of the receptors is a woman in her forties or fifties with head and neck cancer.

The chain joins TRBV5-1 to TRBJ1-5; 9 bases are a match to TRBD1. Trimming removed 4 bases from V and 1 base from J; junction bases left unmatched: 3. Germline V gene sequence: CDR1 SGHRS, CDR2 YFSETQ. This CDR3 spans 15 amino acids. The CDR3 region has the DNA TGCGCCAGCAGCCCCGGGACAGGGAGCAATCAGCCCCAGCATTTT. It translates to CASSPGTGSNQPQHF.

The chain links TRBV19 to TRBJ1-5; D gene unclear. CDR1 LNHDA and CDR2 SQIVND come from the germline V gene (reference sequence). The ends were cut back, 3 bases at V and 2 bases at J, with 5 bases in the middle. The CDR3 runs 13 residues. The CDR3 loop reads CASSIGGNQPQHF. As DNA, the CDR3 is TGTGCCAGTAGTATTGGGGGCAATCAGCCCCAGCATTTT.

V and J are TRBV6-4 and TRBJ2-3; TRBD2 matches 9 bases. This CDR3 contains 16 residues. Trimming at V came to 0 bases and at J to 2 bases, leaving 3 bases not matched to a gene. The V gene's germline CDR1 is MRHNA and CDR2 SNTAGT. The CDR3 region is CASSDSSGSTTDTQYF. In nucleotides, the CDR3 is TGTGCCAGCAGTGACTCTAGCGGGAGTACCACAGATACGCAGTATTTT.

The J gene is TRBJ2-5, the V gene TRBV30; D perhaps matches TRBD2 (5 bases). Germline V lookup: CDR1 GTSNPN, CDR2 SVGIG (reference sequence). The CDR3 sequence is 12 residues long. Trimming removed 2 bases at V and 7 bases at J, with 11 bases between. The CDR3 protein is CAWSSGRGTQYF. In DNA, the CDR3 is TGTGCCTGGAGTAGCGGCCGGGGGACCCAGTACTTC.

The chain couples TRBV27 to TRBJ2-1; no reliable D call. V lost 4 bases, J lost 6 bases, and 13 bases lay in between. This CDR3 has 14 amino acids. Germline V gene lookup returns CDR1 MNHEY and CDR2 SMNVEV (reference sequence). CDR3 in amino acids: CASSSQAGFNEQFF. In DNA, the CDR3 is TGTGCCAGCAGTTCCCAAGCCGGTTTCAATGAGCAGTTCTTC.

The rearrangement links TRBV3-1 (or the pseudogene TRBV3-2) to TRBJ2-7; tentative D call: TRBD1 (8 bases). Trimming shortened V by 4 bases and J by 5 bases, and 21 bases separated the two germline ends. The CDR3 runs 16 residues. The germline V gene encodes CDR1 LGHDT and CDR2 YNNKEL (reference sequence). CDR3 sequence: CASSPRGRGGFDEQYF. In nucleotides, the CDR3 is TGTGCCAGCAGCCCCAGGGGGCGGGGAGGGTTTGACGAGCAGTACTTC.

The chain links TRBV29-1 to TRBJ1-2; D gene uncertain. The germline V gene has CDR1 SQVTM and CDR2 ANQGSEA. The CDR3 sequence is 13 residues long. Trimming took off 2 bases at V and 1 base at J, with 8 bases between the two ends. The CDR3 loop reads CSVETDFNYGYTF. The CDR3 DNA reads TGCAGCGTTGAAACTGATTTTAACTATGGCTACACCTTC.

The chain recombines TRBV24-1 with TRBJ2-6, with D possibly matching TRBD2 (6 bases). Between the trimmed V and J ends, which lost 3 bases and 0 bases, there was a span of 11 bases. Germline V gene sequence: CDR1 KGHDR, CDR2 SFDVKD. The CDR3 covers 17 residues. Here the CDR3 reads CATSDPGGASGANVLTF. The CDR3 nucleotides read TGTGCCACCAGTGATCCCGGGGGAGCCTCTGGGGCCAACGTCCTGACTTTC.

The CDR3 region has the DNA TGCGCCAGCAGCCAAGTTGATTTAGGACTCTCCTACAATGAGCAGTTCTTC. Protein product: CASSQVDLGLSYNEQFF. The chain couples TRBV4-1 to TRBJ2-1; the D gene is possibly TRBD2 (5 bases). Trimming removed 1 base at V and 0 bases at J, with 13 bases between. Germline V gene lookup returns CDR1 MGHRA and CDR2 YSYEKL. The CDR3 has 17 amino acids.

V and J are TRBV29-1 and TRBJ1-3; TRBD1 might be the D (6 bases). CDR1 and CDR2 from the germline V gene are SQVTM and ANQGSEA. V lost 5 bases, J lost 3 bases, and 14 bases lay in between. This CDR3 is 14 amino acids long. The chain's CDR3 is CSVLTGISGNTIYF. The CDR3 region has the DNA TGCAGCGTTTTAACAGGGATAAGTGGAAACACCATATATTTT.

The sample holds a few counts of this clone. The genes are TRBV6-5 and TRBJ1-2; D perhaps matches TRBD1 (6 bases). CDR1 and CDR2 (germline): MNHEY, SVGAGI. Trimming removed 5 bases at V and 5 bases at J, with 12 bases between. This CDR3 is built from 13 residues. The CDR3 nucleotides read TGTGCCAGCAGTACAGGGATGGATTATGGCTACACCTTC. Its protein product is CASSTGMDYGYTF.

This chain connects TRBV3-1 (or the pseudogene TRBV3-2) to TRBJ2-3; the D gene is possibly TRBD1 (8 bases). Trimming took 3 bases from V and 3 from J, leaving 19 bases between them. The germline gives CDR1 LGHDT, CDR2 YNNKEL (reference sequence). The CDR3 consists of 17 residues. The CDR3 reads CASSHLRQGRGTDTQYF. The DNA for the CDR3 is TGTGCCAGCAGCCACCTGCGACAGGGGAGGGGAACAGATACGCAGTATTTT.

Of note for this clone: The junction does not match germline at one end; this may be a read error. This sequence joins TRBV9 and TRBJ1-6; D remains unclear. The CDR3 has 12 amino acids. Germline V gene sequence: CDR1 SGDLS, CDR2 YYNGEE. CDR3: CASSVARSPLYF. As DNA, the CDR3 is TGTGCCAGCAGCGTAGCACGGTCACCCCTCTACTTT.

V and J are TRBV24-1 and TRBJ2-1; 9 positions match TRBD1. The J segment lost 1 base and the V segment lost 3 bases, leaving 3 bases of the junction unmatched. The CDR3 totals 16 residues. Germline CDR1 reads KGHDR; CDR2 reads SFDVKD. The CDR3 DNA reads TGTGCCACCAGTGATAAGGGACAGGGTTCCTACAATGAGCAGTTCTTC. Translation gives CATSDKGQGSYNEQFF.

The V gene is TRBV4-1, the J gene TRBJ2-5, with D possibly TRBD2 on 5 matching bases. There are 16 residues in the CDR3. Germline V gene data show CDR1 as MGHRA and CDR2 as YSYEKL. V was shortened by 1 base and J by 0 bases, with 12 bases between the two germline ends. As DNA, the CDR3 is TGCGCCAGCAGCCAAGTCCCGGGGAAGTACCAAGAGACCCAGTACTTC. Translated: CASSQVPGKYQETQYF.

The chain couples TRBV2 to TRBJ1-6; TRBD1 matches at 8 bases. There are 14 residues in the CDR3. The junction had 5 bases not matched to a gene; V was cut back by 3 bases and J by 10 bases. Germline V lookup: CDR1 SNHLY, CDR2 FYNNEI. The CDR3 protein is CASSDRGHRSPLHF. CDR3 DNA: TGTGCCAGCAGTGACAGGGGGCACAGGTCACCCCTCCACTTT.

The rearrangement links TRBV2 to TRBJ1-5, with D perhaps matching TRBD1 (6 bases). The CDR3 is 15 residues long. Germline V lookup: CDR1 SNHLY, CDR2 FYNNEI. With 5 bases removed from V and 3 bases from J, the gap between germline ends came to 14 bases. For the CDR3, the DNA is TGTGCCAGCAGTTCCGGGGGCAAGAACAATCAGCCCCAGCATTTT. This translates into CASSSGGKNNQPQHF.